The 24 T cell receptor beta chains in this list originate from one sample, sequenced in a study of T cells after yellow fever vaccination (dated by TCRdb to 2018 to 2020). The treatment or condition label here, explained by the study, means: live attenuated yellow fever vaccine strain. The library was prepared using 5' RACE. The sequencer listed for this sample is Illumina NovaSeq 6000. Through fastp at Q25 and MiXCR, TCRdb rebuilt clones from the public reads, retaining in-frame beta chains. Identical CDR3 protein sequences are pooled into one entry, listed with their most common genes and DNA. The sample table shows about 340,000 distinct CDR3 sequences, and approximately 3.9% are seen once. Jointly, the top ten make up 24% of the sample. The sequences come from PBMCs, collected 5 days after the yellow fever booster vaccination. These receptors all stem from a man between 18 and 35 years old who received the YFV17D yellow fever vaccine.

At least ten counts were recorded for this clonotype. The V gene is TRBV29-1, the J gene TRBJ2-3; TRBD2 agrees at 7 bases. The germline CDR1 and CDR2 sequences are SQVTM and ANQGSEA. Losses at the gene ends were 7 bases for V and 4 bases for J; bases not matched to a gene: 5. CDR3 length: 12 amino acids. CDR3 coding DNA: TGCAGCGCGGGGGGAGGTGCAGATACGCAGTATTTT. This gives the protein CSAGGGADTQYF.

This clonotype has ten or more counts. This rearrangement joins TRBV5-1 to TRBJ2-1, with 12 bases identical to TRBD2. Looked up from germline, CDR1 is SGHRS and CDR2 is YFSETQ. The CDR3 extends over 16 amino acids. J was trimmed by 5 bases and V by 4 bases; bases with no gene match: 7. CDR3 nucleotides: TGCGCCAGCAGCCCGGCCCCTAGCGGGGGGGACAATGAGCAGTTCTTC. This translates into CASSPAPSGGDNEQFF.

There are a few counts of this clonotype. The chain employs TRBV12-3 or TRBV12-4 and TRBJ1-1; 9 bases line up with TRBD1. V lost 6 bases and J lost 5; bases outside the gene matches: 10. This CDR3 has 15 amino acids. The CDR3 DNA follows: TGTGCCAGCAGGAGGCTCACAGGGGGCGAAACTGAAGCTTTCTTT. It yields the protein CASRRLTGGETEAFF.

In its sample, this clonotype was seen many times. The V gene is TRBV7-2, the J gene TRBJ2-3, with 9 bases matching TRBD2. Looked up from germline, CDR1 is SGHTA and CDR2 is FQGNSA. V was clipped by 5 bases and J by 5 bases; unmatched bases: 11. The CDR3 sequence is 16 residues long. The CDR3 spells CASSPGWRGGGDTQYF. The CDR3, as DNA: TGTGCCAGCAGCCCAGGGTGGCGGGGGGGAGGAGATACGCAGTATTTT.

This clonotype has only a few counts. The rearrangement links TRBV3-1 to TRBJ2-1; possible D gene TRBD2, 7 bases. This CDR3 comprises 15 residues. Trimming took off 2 bases at V and 7 bases at J, with 15 bases between the two ends. Looked up from germline, CDR1 is LGHDT and CDR2 is YNNKEL (reference sequence). The CDR3 DNA sequence: TGTGCCAGCAGCCAATGGAGGGGGGGCCTTAATGAGCAGTTCTTC. It specifies CASSQWRGGLNEQFF.

This clonotype was counted between two and nine times. The chain couples TRBV27 to TRBJ2-6; D is ambiguous. Germline V CDR1 and CDR2: MNHEY, SMNVEV (reference sequence). V was trimmed by 3 bases and J by 0 bases, leaving 9 bases between them. The CDR3 sequence is 16 residues long. CDR3 sequence reads: CASSFFAFSGANVLTF. The CDR3 DNA is TGTGCCAGCAGTTTTTTCGCGTTCTCTGGGGCCAACGTCCTGACTTTC.

The chain couples TRBV12-3 or TRBV12-4 to TRBJ1-1; unclear D gene. The CDR3 runs 11 residues. Trimming took off 7 bases at V and 10 bases at J, with 13 bases between the two ends. In DNA form, the CDR3 reads TGTGCCAGCACCCTCGAGCTGGTAGCTTTCTTT. Residues: CASTLELVAFF.

In this sample, this clonotype turned up many times. The chain couples TRBV29-1 to TRBJ2-1; no firm D call. CDR3 length: 12 residues. Per the germline V gene, CDR1 is SQVTM and CDR2 is ANQGSEA. The V end was cut by 4 bases, the J end by 8 bases, with 12 bases between. This CDR3 is CSVVGAGDEQFF. The CDR3 coding sequence is TGCAGCGTTGTGGGTGCCGGCGATGAGCAGTTCTTC.

This clonotype has at least ten counts. This chain connects TRBV7-2 to TRBJ2-5, with D perhaps TRBD1 or TRBD2 (6 bases each). CDR3 length: 13 residues. Germline loops: CDR1 SGHTA, CDR2 FQGNSA. V was shortened by 4 bases and J by 5 bases, with 11 bases between the two germline ends. The CDR3, as DNA: TGTGCCAGCAGCTCCGAAGGGGGGGAGACCCAGTACTTC. This translates into CASSSEGGETQYF.

This clonotype was seen ten or more times. The V gene is TRBV5-1, the J gene TRBJ2-3; a possible D gene is TRBD1 (6 bases). Germline V lookup: CDR1 SGHRS, CDR2 YFSETQ. With 7 bases removed from V and 7 bases from J, the gap between germline ends came to 34 bases. The CDR3 is 19 amino acids. CDR3 in amino acids: CASRPRGQFRQEAWNTQYF. CDR3 nucleotide sequence: TGCGCCAGCCGGCCTCGGGGACAATTCCGACAGGAAGCTTGGAATACGCAGTATTTT.

The V and J genes are TRBV7-9 and TRBJ2-3; D is uncertain. V shed 7 bases and J shed 6 bases, with 17 bases lying between them. CDR3 size: 14 residues. The germline CDR1 and CDR2 sequences are SEHNR and FQNEAQ (reference sequence). The DNA of the CDR3 is TGTGCCAGCACCGACGATGTTAAACAGGATACGCAGTATTTT. This gives the protein CASTDDVKQDTQYF.

This clonotype was observed a handful of times. The chain combines TRBV23-1 with TRBJ2-7; D is uncertain. TRBV23-1 qualifies as an ORF whose function is uncertain. This CDR3 spans 13 amino acids. Trimming stripped 4 bases from V and 5 bases from J, with 12 bases between. CDR3 nucleotides: TGCGCCAGCAGTCGGAAACTCAACGACGAGCAGTACGTC. Translation: CASSRKLNDEQYV.

The CDR3 spells CASSPRRVLNTEAFF. The CDR3 coding sequence is TGTGCCAGCAGTCCTAGGCGTGTATTGAACACTGAAGCTTTCTTT. The chain joins TRBV3-1 to TRBJ1-1; D remains unclear. Trimming removed 6 bases at V and 0 bases at J, with 14 bases between. The CDR3 totals 15 residues. Germline CDR1 LGHDT, CDR2 YNNKEL (reference sequence). The whole variable domain, filled in from reference TRBV3-1 and TRBJ1-1, reads DTAVSQTPKYLVTQMGNDKSIKCEQNLGHDTMYWYKQDSKKFLKIMFSYNNKELIINETVPNRFSPKSPDKAHLNLHINSLELGDSAVYFCASSPRRVLNTEAFFGQGTRLTVV.

This clonotype has ten or more counts. The chain links TRBV7-2 to TRBJ2-2; D not certain. V was pared by 10 bases and J by 4 bases, with 16 bases between. CDR1 SGHTA and CDR2 FQGNSA come from the germline V gene. The CDR3 has 14 residues. The CDR3 nucleotides are TGTGCCACCGCGTTGGGCTCAACCACCGGGGAGCTGTTTTTT. As protein: CATALGSTTGELFF.

The V and J genes are TRBV7-2 and TRBJ1-1, with a weak D call TRBD1 (5 bases). Germline assignment: CDR1 SGHTA and CDR2 FQGNSA. CDR3 length: 15 amino acids. The V end lost 5 bases, the J end lost 2 bases, and 15 bases lay between the germline ends. CDR3: CASSGGGARNTEAFF. In DNA form, the CDR3 reads TGTGCCAGCAGCGGAGGAGGGGCTCGAAACACTGAAGCTTTCTTT.

The chain employs TRBV25-1 and TRBJ2-2; perhaps TRBD1 as D (6 bases). Germline V gene data show CDR1 as MGHDK and CDR2 as SYGVNS. This CDR3 is 16 amino acids long. The V end was cut by 1 base, the J end by 5 bases, with 14 bases between. The CDR3, as DNA: TGTGCCAGCAGTGAATTCAGGGGAGTGGGTACCGGGGAGCTGTTTTTT. Encoded protein: CASSEFRGVGTGELFF. Full variable domain (missing parts from reference TRBV25-1 and TRBJ2-2): EADIYQTPRYLVIGTGKKITLECSQTMGHDKMYWYQQDPGMELHLIHYSYGVNSTEKGDLSSESTVSRIRTEHFPLTLESARPSHTSQYLCASSEFRGVGTGELFFGEGSRLTVL.

V usage is TRBV7-3 and J usage is TRBJ2-5, with D possibly TRBD2 on 7 matching bases. The CDR3 is made up of 13 amino acids. Germline CDR1 and CDR2: SGHTA and FQGTGA. Trimming stripped 5 bases from V and 13 bases from J, with 20 bases between. CDR3 nucleotides: TGTGCCAGCAGCCCGCGTGAGGGGGGGCTGCGGTACTTC. The encoded protein is CASSPREGGLRYF.

The sample holds many counts of this clonotype. The chain carries TRBV6-5 and TRBJ2-3; TRBD2 matches 11 bases. The CDR3 covers 17 residues. Germline V gene sequence: CDR1 MNHEY, CDR2 SVGAGI. V shed 2 bases, J shed 5 bases, and the junction held 9 bases outside the gene matches. This chain's CDR3 is CASSYLSSGGPKDTQYF. For the CDR3, the DNA is TGTGCCAGCAGTTACCTTTCTAGCGGGGGGCCAAAAGATACGCAGTATTTT.

This clonotype was recorded at least ten times. The chain employs TRBV7-2 and TRBJ2-5; 8 bases fit TRBD2. Germline-derived CDR1 and CDR2 are SGHTA and FQGNSA. Unmatched junction bases numbered 13, after V lost 2 bases and J lost 5 bases. The CDR3 is made up of 17 amino acids. CDR3 protein: CASSLTSGGRLRETQYF. CDR3 nucleotides: TGTGCCAGCAGCTTAACTTCGGGGGGGCGGTTAAGGGAGACCCAGTACTTC.

This clonotype was seen a handful of times. For the CDR3, the DNA is TGTGCCAGCAGTCCTGGGGTCCAGGACCACGAGCAGTACTTC. Translation gives CASSPGVQDHEQYF. This chain links TRBV27 with TRBJ2-7, with D uncertain. Germline CDR1 reads MNHEY; CDR2 reads SMNVEV (reference sequence). This CDR3 is built from 14 residues. The V end lost 5 bases, the J end lost 5 bases, and 16 bases lay between the germline ends.

Many counts were recorded for this clonotype. This chain links TRBV10-3 with TRBJ1-4; D is unresolved. Per the germline V gene, CDR1 is ENHRY and CDR2 is SYGVKD. The V end lost 10 bases, the J end lost 7 bases, and 25 bases lay between the germline ends. The CDR3 consists of 16 residues. In DNA form, the CDR3 reads TGTGCCAGTGAGTCGACGCGGCACCCGTGGATTGAAAAACTGTTTTTT. It encodes CASESTRHPWIEKLFF.

This clonotype turned up a few times. This chain joins TRBV7-9 and TRBJ2-2, with a possible D match to TRBD2 (6 bases). V lost 3 bases to trimming and J lost 7 bases, with 15 bases between them. CDR3 size: 15 residues. CDR1 is SEHNR and CDR2 is FQNEAQ in the germline V gene (reference sequence). This chain's CDR3 is CASSLRGGGYGELFF. The CDR3 DNA reads TGTGCCAGCAGCTTGCGGGGCGGAGGATACGGGGAGCTGTTTTTT.

This clonotype was recorded many times. This sequence joins TRBV5-1 and TRBJ2-7; D remains ambiguous. The CDR3 has 14 amino acids. Germline CDR1 reads SGHRS; CDR2 reads YFSETQ. Trimming took off 4 bases at V and 3 bases at J, with 14 bases between the two ends. The CDR3 spells CASSAAADFYEQYF. DNA of the CDR3: TGCGCCAGCAGCGCCGCGGCAGATTTCTACGAGCAGTACTTC.

This clonotype came up many times. J is TRBJ1-1 and V is TRBV4-3; D is perhaps TRBD1 (6 bases). Germline V gene data show CDR1 as LGHNA and CDR2 as YSLEER. Trimming shortened V by 0 bases and J by 3 bases, and 11 bases separated the two germline ends. The CDR3 spans 15 residues. CDR3 protein: CASSQDGGGHTEAFF. In nucleotides, the CDR3 is TGCGCCAGCAGCCAAGATGGTGGGGGGCACACTGAAGCTTTCTTT.